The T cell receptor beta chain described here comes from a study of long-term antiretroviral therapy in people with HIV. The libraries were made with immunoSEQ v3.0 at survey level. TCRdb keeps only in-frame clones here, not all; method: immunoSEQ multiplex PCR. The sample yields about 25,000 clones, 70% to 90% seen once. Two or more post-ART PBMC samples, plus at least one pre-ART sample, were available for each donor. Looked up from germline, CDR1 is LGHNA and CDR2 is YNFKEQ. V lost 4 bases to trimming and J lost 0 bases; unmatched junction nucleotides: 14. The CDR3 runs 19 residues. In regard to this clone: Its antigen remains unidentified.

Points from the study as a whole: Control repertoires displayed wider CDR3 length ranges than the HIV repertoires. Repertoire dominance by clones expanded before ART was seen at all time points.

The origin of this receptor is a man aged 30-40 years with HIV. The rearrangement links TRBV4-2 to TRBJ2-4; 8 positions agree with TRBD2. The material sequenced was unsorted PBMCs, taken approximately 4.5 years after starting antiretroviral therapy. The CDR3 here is CASSPAWERELIAKNIQYF. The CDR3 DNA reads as TGTGCCAGCAGCCCAGCTTGGGAGCGGGAGTTGATAGCCAAAAACATTCAGTACTTC.